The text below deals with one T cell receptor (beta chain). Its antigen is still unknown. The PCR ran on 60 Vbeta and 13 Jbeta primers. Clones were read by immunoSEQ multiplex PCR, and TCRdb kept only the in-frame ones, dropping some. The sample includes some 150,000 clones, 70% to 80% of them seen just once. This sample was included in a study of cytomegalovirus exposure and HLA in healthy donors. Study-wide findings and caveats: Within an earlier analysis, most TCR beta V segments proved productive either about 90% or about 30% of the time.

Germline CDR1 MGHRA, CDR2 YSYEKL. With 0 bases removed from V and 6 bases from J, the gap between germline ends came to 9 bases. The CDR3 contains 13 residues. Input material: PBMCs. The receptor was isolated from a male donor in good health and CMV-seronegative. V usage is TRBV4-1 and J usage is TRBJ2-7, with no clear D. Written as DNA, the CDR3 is TGCGCCAGCAGCCAAGAAGTACGGGTCGAGCAGTACTTC. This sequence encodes CASSQEVRVEQYF.